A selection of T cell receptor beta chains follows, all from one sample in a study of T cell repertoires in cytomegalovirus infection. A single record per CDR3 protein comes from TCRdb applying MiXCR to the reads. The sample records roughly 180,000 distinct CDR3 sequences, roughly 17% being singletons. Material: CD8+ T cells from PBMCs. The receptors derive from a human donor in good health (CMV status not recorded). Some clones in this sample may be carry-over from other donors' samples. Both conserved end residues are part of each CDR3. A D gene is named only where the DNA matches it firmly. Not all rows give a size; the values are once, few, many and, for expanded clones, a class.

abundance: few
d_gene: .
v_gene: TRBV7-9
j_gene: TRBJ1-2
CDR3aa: CASSLASAMTGYGYTF
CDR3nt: TGTGCCAGCAGCTTAGCCTCGGCGATGACAGGCTATGGCTACACCTTC

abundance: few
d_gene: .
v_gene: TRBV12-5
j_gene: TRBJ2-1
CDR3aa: CASGYGREQFF
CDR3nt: TGTGCTAGTGGTTATGGGCGTGAGCAGTTCTTC

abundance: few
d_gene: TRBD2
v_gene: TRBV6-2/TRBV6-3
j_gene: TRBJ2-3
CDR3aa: CASSQRGPPTDTQYF
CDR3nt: TGTGCCAGCAGCCAGCGGGGGCCCCCCACAGATACGCAGTATTTT

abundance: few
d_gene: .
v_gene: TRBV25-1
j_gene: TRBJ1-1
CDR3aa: CASSEFSTAKAFF
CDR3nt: TGTGCCAGCAGTGAATTCTCCACAGCCAAAGCTTTCTTT

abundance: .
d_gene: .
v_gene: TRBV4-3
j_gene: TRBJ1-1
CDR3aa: CASSQDDLGFGNTEAFF
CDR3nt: TGCGCCAGCAGCCAAGACGATTTAGGTTTCGGGAATACTGAAGCTTTCTTT

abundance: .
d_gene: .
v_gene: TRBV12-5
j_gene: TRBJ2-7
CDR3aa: CASLSTGSSYEQYF
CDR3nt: TGTGCTAGCCTATCGACGGGTAGCTCCTACGAGCAGTACTTC

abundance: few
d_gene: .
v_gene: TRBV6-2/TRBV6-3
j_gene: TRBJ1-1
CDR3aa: CASSYSGRREAEAFF
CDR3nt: TGTGCCAGCAGTTACTCGGGACGGAGAGAGGCTGAAGCTTTCTTT

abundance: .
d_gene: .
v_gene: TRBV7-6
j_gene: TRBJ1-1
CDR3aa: CASSLEPSYTEAFF
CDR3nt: TGTGCCAGCAGCTTAGAGCCTTCCTACACTGAAGCTTTCTTT

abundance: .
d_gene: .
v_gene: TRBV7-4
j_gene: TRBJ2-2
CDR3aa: CASSLSLPDVFF
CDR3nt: TGTGCCAGCAGCTTATCCCTGCCAGACGTGTTTTTT

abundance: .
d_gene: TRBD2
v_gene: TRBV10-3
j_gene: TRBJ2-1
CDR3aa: CAIGGLAGDEQFF
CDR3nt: TGTGCCATCGGAGGACTAGCTGGCGATGAGCAGTTCTTC

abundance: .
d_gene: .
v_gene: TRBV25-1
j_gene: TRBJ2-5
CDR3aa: CASSEYMRGGRETQYF
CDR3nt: TGTGCCAGCAGTGAATATATGAGGGGGGGCCGAGAGACCCAGTACTTC

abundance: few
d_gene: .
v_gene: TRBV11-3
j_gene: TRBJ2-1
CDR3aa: CASSLGGGGSYNEQFF
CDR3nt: TGTGCCAGCAGCTTAGGAGGTGGGGGGTCCTACAATGAGCAGTTCTTC

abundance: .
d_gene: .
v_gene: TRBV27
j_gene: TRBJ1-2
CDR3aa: CASSPLGGAGYGYTF
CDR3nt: TGTGCCAGCAGTCCCCTCGGGGGCGCGGGGTATGGCTACACCTTC

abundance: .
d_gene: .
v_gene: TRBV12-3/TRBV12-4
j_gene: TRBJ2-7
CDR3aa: CASSVKRYEQYF
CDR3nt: TGTGCCAGCAGCGTCAAACGCTACGAGCAGTACTTC

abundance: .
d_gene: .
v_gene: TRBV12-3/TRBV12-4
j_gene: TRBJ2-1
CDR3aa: CASSLQVLGEQFF
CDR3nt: TGTGCCAGCAGTCTACAGGTCCTAGGGGAGCAGTTCTTC

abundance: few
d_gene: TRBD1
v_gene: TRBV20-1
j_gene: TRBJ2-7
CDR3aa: CSATPDRVYEQYF
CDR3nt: TGCAGTGCTACCCCGGACAGGGTCTACGAGCAGTACTTC

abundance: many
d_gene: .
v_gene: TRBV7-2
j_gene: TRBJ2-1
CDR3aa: CASSSPSFGMDEQFF
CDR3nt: TGTGCCAGCAGCTCACCCTCTTTCGGGATGGATGAGCAGTTCTTC

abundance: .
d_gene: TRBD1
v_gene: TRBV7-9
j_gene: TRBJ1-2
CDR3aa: CASSYPGGADYGYTF
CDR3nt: TGTGCCAGCAGCTACCCAGGGGGCGCGGACTATGGCTACACCTTC

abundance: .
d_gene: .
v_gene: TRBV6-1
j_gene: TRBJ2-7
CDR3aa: CASAQGRGYEQYF
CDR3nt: TGTGCCAGCGCCCAAGGCAGGGGCTACGAGCAGTACTTC

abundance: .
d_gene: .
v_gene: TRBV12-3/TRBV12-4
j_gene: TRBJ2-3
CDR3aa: CASSLQGTDTQYF
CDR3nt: TGTGCCAGCAGTTTACAGGGCACAGATACGCAGTATTTT

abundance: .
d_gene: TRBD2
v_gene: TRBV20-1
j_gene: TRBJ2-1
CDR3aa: CSARDRRFGGTRNEQFF
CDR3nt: TGCAGTGCTAGAGATAGGCGGTTCGGGGGGACTCGGAATGAGCAGTTCTTC

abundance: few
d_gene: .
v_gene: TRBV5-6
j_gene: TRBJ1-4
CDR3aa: CASSSDADIKLFF
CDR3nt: TGTGCCAGCAGTTCGGACGCGGATATTAAACTGTTTTTT

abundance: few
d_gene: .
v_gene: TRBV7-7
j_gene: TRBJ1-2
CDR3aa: CASSLYPHLSHGYTF
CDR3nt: TGTGCTAGCAGCTTATATCCCCACCTCTCTCATGGCTACACCTTC

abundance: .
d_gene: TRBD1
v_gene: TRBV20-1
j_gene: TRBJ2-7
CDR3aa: CSARDQGVTYEQYF
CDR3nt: TGCAGTGCTAGAGATCAGGGGGTCACCTACGAGCAGTACTTC

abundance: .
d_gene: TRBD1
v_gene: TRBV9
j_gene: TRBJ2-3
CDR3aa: CASSATGTGTDTQYF
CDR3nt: TGTGCCAGCAGCGCTACCGGGACAGGGACAGATACGCAGTATTTT

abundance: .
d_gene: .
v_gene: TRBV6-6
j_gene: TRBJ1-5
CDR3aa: CASSWPGKGSNQPQHF
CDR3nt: TGTGCCAGCAGTTGGCCAGGGAAGGGTAGCAATCAGCCCCAGCATTTT

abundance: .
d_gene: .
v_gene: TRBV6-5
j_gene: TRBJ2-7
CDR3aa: CASRDGSEQYF
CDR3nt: TGTGCCAGCAGGGACGGTTCCGAGCAGTACTTC

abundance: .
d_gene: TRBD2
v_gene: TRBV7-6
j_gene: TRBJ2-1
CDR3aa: CASSSKGLVSGEQFF
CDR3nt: TGTGCCAGCAGTTCCAAGGGACTAGTTTCGGGTGAGCAGTTCTTC

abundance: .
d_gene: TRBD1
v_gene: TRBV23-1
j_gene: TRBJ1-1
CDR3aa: CASSQSQGARNTEAFF
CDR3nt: TGCGCCAGCAGTCAATCACAGGGGGCCCGAAACACTGAAGCTTTCTTT

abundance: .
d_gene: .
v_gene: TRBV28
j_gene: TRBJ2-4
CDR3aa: CASSWHVVKNIQYF
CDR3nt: TGTGCCAGCAGCTGGCATGTGGTCAAAAACATTCAGTACTTC

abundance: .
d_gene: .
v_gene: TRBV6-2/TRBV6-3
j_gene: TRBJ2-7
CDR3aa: CASSYSTDGAYEQYF
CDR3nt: TGTGCCAGCAGTTACTCCACGGACGGCGCCTACGAGCAGTACTTC

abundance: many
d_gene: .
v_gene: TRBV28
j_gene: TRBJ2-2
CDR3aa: CASSFPGELFF
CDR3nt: TGTGCCAGCAGTTTCCCCGGGGAGCTGTTTTTT

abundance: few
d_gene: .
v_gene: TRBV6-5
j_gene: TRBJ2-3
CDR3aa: CASSPDGMGSTDTQYF
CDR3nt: TGTGCCAGCAGTCCTGACGGAATGGGGTCCACAGATACGCAGTATTTT

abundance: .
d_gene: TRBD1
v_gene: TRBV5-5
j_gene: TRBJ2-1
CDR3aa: CASSLKGAPREQFF
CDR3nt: TGTGCCAGCAGCTTGAAGGGGGCCCCCCGAGAGCAGTTCTTC

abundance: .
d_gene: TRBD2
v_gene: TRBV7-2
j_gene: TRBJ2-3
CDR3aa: CASSDPVGLAGSTDTQYF
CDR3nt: TGTGCCAGCAGCGACCCCGTGGGACTAGCGGGGAGCACAGATACGCAGTATTTT

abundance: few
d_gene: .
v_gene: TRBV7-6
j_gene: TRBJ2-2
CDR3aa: CASSLSTGTTWTGELFF
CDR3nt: TGTGCCAGCAGCTTAAGCACCGGGACCACCTGGACCGGGGAGCTGTTTTTT

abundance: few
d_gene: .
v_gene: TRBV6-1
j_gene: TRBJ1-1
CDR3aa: CASSYDQELNTEAFF
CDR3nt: TGTGCCAGCAGTTATGACCAGGAGTTGAACACTGAAGCTTTCTTT

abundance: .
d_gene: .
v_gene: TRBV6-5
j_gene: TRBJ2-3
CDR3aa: CASSYLSTDTQYF
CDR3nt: TGTGCCAGCAGTTACTTGAGCACAGATACGCAGTATTTT

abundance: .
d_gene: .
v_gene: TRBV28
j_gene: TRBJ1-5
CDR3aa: CASTQGAGLSNQPQHF
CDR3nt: TGTGCCAGCACCCAAGGGGCGGGCCTTAGCAATCAGCCCCAGCATTTT

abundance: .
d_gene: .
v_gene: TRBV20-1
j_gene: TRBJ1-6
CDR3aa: CSARGAGGDPLHF
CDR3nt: TGCAGTGCTAGGGGAGCCGGAGGAGATCCCCTCCACTTT

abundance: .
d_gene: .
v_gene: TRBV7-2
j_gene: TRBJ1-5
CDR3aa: CASSYRPGVHSNQPQHF
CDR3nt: TGTGCCAGCAGCTATCGACCGGGGGTCCATAGCAATCAGCCCCAGCATTTT

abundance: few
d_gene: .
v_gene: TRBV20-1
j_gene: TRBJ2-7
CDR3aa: CSAPRTPAEYEQYF
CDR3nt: TGCAGTGCTCCCCGGACCCCTGCCGAATACGAGCAGTACTTC